This T cell receptor beta chain was sequenced for a study of T cell responses to AZD1222 COVID-19 vaccine. Whole-study findings and limits: Per reports, nearly half of all spike-specific TCRs target regions that are unmutated in variants. Clonal diversity may have been underestimated, and the donors were mostly white British, with more females than males.

In the case of this clone: What it binds is unknown.

Method: immunoSEQ multiplex PCR; TCRdb's copy keeps in-frame clones and lacks some. The repertoire holds approximately 75,000 clones, around 90% seen once, with about 1.3% in the top ten. With V trimmed by 3 bases and J by 5 bases, 7 bases remained unmatched. In germline, CDR1 is MDHEN, CDR2 SYDVKM. This CDR3 contains 15 residues. The starting material was peripheral blood, obtained 28 days after the second AZD1222 dose. The TCR comes from an adult who received the AZD1222 COVID-19 vaccine. The V and J genes are TRBV28 and TRBJ1-2; TRBD1 agrees at 9 bases. CDR3 DNA sequence: TGTGCCAGCAGTTTTTGGGACAGGGTTGGGTATGGCTACACCTTC. It is translated as CASSFWDRVGYGYTF.